These T cell receptor beta chains were read from a single sample in a study of blood T cell repertoires in COVID-19. Clones were read by immunoSEQ multiplex PCR, and TCRdb kept only the in-frame ones, dropping some. The data hold approximately 200,000 clones, with 70% to 80% observed a single time. Sequenced material: peripheral blood. These receptors all come from a woman between 35 and 50 years old with COVID-19, enrolled during active disease. CDR3s include the opening cysteine and the closing phenylalanine or tryptophan. D genes are given only for firm matches. Size values are once, few and many counts, or a class for expanded clones, and some rows have none.

>18|NA|TRBV5-6|NA|TRBJ2-5
TGTGCCAGCAGCTTAGACGGCGGTGCCAGGGGAAGGGGAGAGACCCAGTACTTC
CASSLDGGARGRGETQYF
>13|few|TRBV29-1|NA|TRBJ1-5
TGCAGCGTTGTGCAGGGGAGTAATCAGCCCCAGCATTTT
CSVVQGSNQPQHF
>14|NA|TRBV9|NA|TRBJ2-7
TGTGCCAGCAGCGTAAATAGCCCAGCCTACGAGCAGTACTTC
CASSVNSPAYEQYF
>16|NA|TRBV5-1|NA|TRBJ1-6
TGCGCCAGCAGGGCAGGGGTAGCAGAGGCCCATTCACCCCTCCACTTT
CASRAGVAEAHSPLHF
>18|NA|TRBV7-6|TRBD2|TRBJ2-5
TGTGCCAGCAGCTTAGGCGCAAAGCTAGCGGGAGATCGGGAGACCCAGTACTTC
CASSLGAKLAGDRETQYF
>15|NA|TRBV27|TRBD2|TRBJ2-3
TGTGCCAGCAGTTGGGGACTAGCGGCCACAGATACGCAGTATTTT
CASSWGLAATDTQYF
>15|NA|TRBV7-9|NA|TRBJ1-1
TGTGCCAGCAGCTCAGGGATACAGGGGAACACTGAAGCTTTCTTT
CASSSGIQGNTEAFF
>15|NA|TRBV7-3|NA|TRBJ2-3
TGTGCCAGCAGCTCGTACCCACAGGGAACAGATACGCAGTATTTT
CASSSYPQGTDTQYF
>15|NA|TRBV7-7|TRBD1|TRBJ2-3
TGTGCCAGCAGCTCGGGACAGGGGGTGGCAGATACGCAGTATTTT
CASSSGQGVADTQYF
>14|NA|TRBV2|NA|TRBJ1-2
TGTGCCAGCACCCACCCTGGGGGCAACTATGGCTACACCTTC
CASTHPGGNYGYTF
>14|few|TRBV10-3|NA|TRBJ2-1
TGTGCCATCAGTGATTTTCTCGCGAGTGATGAGCAGTTCTTC
CAISDFLASDEQFF
>14|NA|TRBV27|NA|TRBJ2-3
TGTGCCAGCATGCCGGGTTCCCTTGCGAATACGCAGTATTTT
CASMPGSLANTQYF
>18|NA|TRBV7-8|TRBD1|TRBJ1-3
TGTGCCAGCAGCTTAGGAGTCTCGGGACAGGCCTCTGGAAACACCATATATTTT
CASSLGVSGQASGNTIYF
>12|once|TRBV2|NA|TRBJ1-2
TGTGCCAGCAGTGTGAGGGAGCGGGGCTACACCTTC
CASSVRERGYTF
>15|NA|TRBV5-1|NA|TRBJ1-2
TGCGCCAGCAGCTTGGGGCCGACAGTCAACTATGGCTACACCTTC
CASSLGPTVNYGYTF
>14|many|TRBV25-1|NA|TRBJ2-1
TGTGCCAGCAGTCATCAGGGGGGTTACAATGAGCAGTTCTTC
CASSHQGGYNEQFF
>21|few|TRBV29-1|NA|TRBJ2-2
TGCAGCGTTGAAAGGGAGGCTTGGCTAGGAGGACCTACCTCGGGCACCGGGGAGCTGTTTTTT
CSVEREAWLGGPTSGTGELFF
>14|NA|TRBV2|NA|TRBJ1-2
TGTGCCAGCAGTTTACAGGGTAACAACTATGGCTACACCTTC
CASSLQGNNYGYTF
>12|NA|TRBV11-3|NA|TRBJ2-2
TGTGCCAGCAGCCTCAAAGGGGGAGAGCTGTTTTTT
CASSLKGGELFF
>17|NA|TRBV21-1|NA|TRBJ2-1
TGTGCCAGCAGCAAAGGGGGGTACAGGGGTATGTACAATGAGCAGTTCTTC
CASSKGGYRGMYNEQFF
>15|NA|TRBV7-9|NA|TRBJ1-2
TGTGCCAGCAGGTCCAGGGGTAACCGTAGCTATGGCTACACCTTC
CASRSRGNRSYGYTF
>19|NA|TRBV6-1|TRBD1|TRBJ2-6
TGTGCCAGCAGTGACCTGTGGACAGGGGGCGCGGTTGGGGCCAACGTCCTGACTTTC
CASSDLWTGGAVGANVLTF
>13|few|TRBV7-9|NA|TRBJ2-1
TGTGCCAGCAGCCCCGACACCGCCAATGAGCAGTTCTTC
CASSPDTANEQFF
>19|NA|TRBV2|TRBD2|TRBJ2-4
TGTGCCAGCAGTGGACGACTAGCGGGGGGGCCGTTGGACAAAAACATTCAGTACTTC
CASSGRLAGGPLDKNIQYF